This T cell receptor beta chain was retrieved from a study of identical twins. Study findings and constraints: For monozygotic twins, models underestimated out-of-frame TCR alpha sharing.

This clonotype was detected a few times. What it binds is unknown. Everyone who gave samples was a healthy Caucasian. The CDR3 totals 17 residues. V shed 0 bases, J shed 6 bases, and the junction held 6 bases outside the gene matches. Germline values: CDR1 MNHEY, CDR2 SVGAGI. MiXCR, applied by TCRdb to the 5' RACE reads, yields one record per CDR3 protein. The table lists about 500,000 distinct CDR3 sequences, 13% to 15% of them singletons. A further study also used this sample, focusing on yellow fever vaccine responses in identical twins. That source reports: Each twin's T cell response to the vaccine was reported to look partly convergent and partly personalized.

The clonotype comes from a woman younger than 35 in good health. This chain connects TRBV6-5 to TRBJ2-7, with 15 bases matching TRBD2. Sequencing used CD4+ T cells sorted from blood. The CDR3 is CASSYSGLAGGASEQYF. The CDR3 bases are TGTGCCAGCAGTTACTCGGGACTAGCGGGGGGTGCTTCCGAGCAGTACTTC.